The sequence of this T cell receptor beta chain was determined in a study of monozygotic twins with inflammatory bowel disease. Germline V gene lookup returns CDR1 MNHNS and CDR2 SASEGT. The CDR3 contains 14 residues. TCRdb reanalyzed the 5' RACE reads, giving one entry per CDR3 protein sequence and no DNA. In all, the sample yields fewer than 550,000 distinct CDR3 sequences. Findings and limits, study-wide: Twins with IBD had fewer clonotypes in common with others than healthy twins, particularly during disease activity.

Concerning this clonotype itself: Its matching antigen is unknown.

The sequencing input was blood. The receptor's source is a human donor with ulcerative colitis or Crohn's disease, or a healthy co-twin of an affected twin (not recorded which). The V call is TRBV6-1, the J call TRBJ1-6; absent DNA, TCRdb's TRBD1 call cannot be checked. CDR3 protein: CASIDAGWNSPLHF.